This TCR beta chain was captured by sequencing in a study of shared clonotypes between healthy human individuals. The study's findings and limits: Few donors restricted represented genetic and exposure-history diversity.

Regarding this clone: As yet, its antigen is unknown.

At the deep level, the assay was run. Methods used by the authors: In the immunoSEQ data, sequences were junction-only and lacked quality scores, so filtering differed. Assay used: immunoSEQ multiplex PCR; TCRdb lists only in-frame clones, some missing. That table gives V, J and clone size, and the DNA gave D and trimming. The data contain 2,500,000 or so clones, around 92% of them singletons. None of the donors, who were healthy HIV-negative adults, had recently had acute infections or vaccinations. There are 17 residues in the CDR3. The chain links TRBV21-1 to TRBJ2-7; the table's D call TRBD2 went unverified against the DNA. TRBV21-1 is given as a pseudogene. The sequenced material came from naive CD4+ T cells from PBMCs. This sample's subset: CD45RA+ positively selected. This clonotype originated in a young man in good health. Some clones in this sample may be carry-over from other donors' samples. The DNA of the CDR3 is TGTGCCAGCAGCTTATCAGGGGAGGGACTAGCGAACTACGAGCAGTACTTC. It encodes CASSLSGEGLANYEQYF.